Below, 30 T cell receptor beta chains from the same sample are listed, as sequenced in a study of T cells in tuberculosis. Sequencing used immunoSEQ multiplex PCR; TCRdb keeps in-frame clones, though not all of them. The sample contains some 31,000 clones, just over 90% of which appear only once. Input material: PBMCs. These receptors all come from a donor aged 10-29 years with latent tuberculosis or without tuberculosis infection.

The V call is TRBV10-3, the J call TRBJ1-1; D perhaps matches TRBD1 (5 bases). The V gene's germline CDR1 is ENHRY and CDR2 SYGVKD. V was pared by 0 bases and J by 9 bases, with 11 bases between. This CDR3 region has 13 residues. The DNA of the CDR3 is TGTGCCATCAGTGAGTCGGCCCAGGGTCAAGCTTTCTTT. Its translation: CAISESAQGQAFF.

V gene TRBV27 combines with J gene TRBJ2-7; the match to TRBD1 covers 9 bases. V shed 6 bases and J 3 bases; nucleotides not matched to a gene: 6. CDR3 length: 14 residues. CDR1 and CDR2 (germline): MNHEY, SMNVEV (reference sequence). The DNA of the CDR3 is TGTGCCAGCAGCGCGGGGACAGGGAGCTACGAGCAGTACTTC. It translates to CASSAGTGSYEQYF.

The chain combines TRBV28 with TRBJ2-7, with 9 bases identical to TRBD1. This CDR3 comprises 15 residues. The germline V gene encodes CDR1 MDHEN and CDR2 SYDVKM. Losses at the gene ends were 5 bases for V and 0 bases for J; bases not matched to a gene: 5. As DNA, the CDR3 is TGTGCCAGCAGTCCGGGGACAGGGTACTCCTACGAGCAGTACTTC. It translates to CASSPGTGYSYEQYF. Looking up the rest from reference TRBV28 and TRBJ2-7 gives the full variable domain: DVKVTQSSRYLVKRTGEKVFLECVQDMDHENMFWYRQDPGLGLRLIYFSYDVKMKEKGDIPEGYSVSREKKERFSLILESASTNQTSMYLCASSPGTGYSYEQYFGPGTRLTVT.

The chain joins TRBV25-1 to TRBJ1-6, with a tentative D call TRBD1 (5 bases). The CDR3 covers 14 residues. Trimming removed 3 bases at V and 9 bases at J, with 12 bases between. The germline V gene has CDR1 MGHDK and CDR2 SYGVNS. This CDR3 reads CASSDRQPFSPLHF. CDR3 in DNA: TGTGCCAGCAGTGATCGACAGCCCTTTTCACCCCTCCACTTT.

The chain is built from TRBV6-5 and TRBJ1-1, with D uncertain. The germline V gene encodes CDR1 MNHEY and CDR2 SVGAGI. The CDR3 spans 13 residues. Between the trimmed V and J ends, which lost 6 bases and 0 bases, there was a span of 8 bases. In DNA form, the CDR3 reads TGTGCCAGCAGGGCGACTTTGAACACTGAAGCTTTCTTT. This sequence encodes CASRATLNTEAFF.

The chain is built from TRBV5-5 and TRBJ1-2, with a tentative D call TRBD1 (5 bases). The V end was cut by 4 bases, the J end by 4 bases, with 11 bases between. This CDR3 comprises 13 residues. Germline values: CDR1 SGHKS, CDR2 YYEKEE (reference sequence). The CDR3 DNA follows: TGTGCCAGCAGCCTCAGGGTCTGCTATGGCTACACCTTC. This encodes CASSLRVCYGYTF.

The rearrangement uses TRBV7-2 and TRBJ2-1, with 14 bases fitting TRBD2. This CDR3 is 16 amino acids long. V was pared by 5 bases and J by 10 bases, with 10 bases of the junction left unmatched. Germline CDR1 reads SGHTA; CDR2 reads FQGNSA. CDR3 nucleotide sequence: TGTGCCAGCAGCACCAGACTAGCGGGGGGGCCGGGAGAGCAGTTCTTC. Its protein product is CASSTRLAGGPGEQFF.

In its sample, this clone was seen a few times. The rearrangement joins TRBV30 to TRBJ1-5, with D possibly TRBD1 on 6 matching bases. The V and J ends lost 1 base and 6 bases respectively, with 13 bases between them. This CDR3 region has 14 residues. Germline CDR1 reads GTSNPN; CDR2 reads SVGIG (reference sequence). This CDR3 is CAWSADRLGQPQHF. The CDR3 coding sequence is TGTGCCTGGAGTGCCGACAGGCTAGGTCAGCCCCAGCATTTT.

V is TRBV5-1 and J is TRBJ2-1; TRBD1 might be the D (6 bases). This CDR3 is built from 17 residues. Germline V gene lookup returns CDR1 SGHRS and CDR2 YFSETQ. Trimming left V 0 bases short and J 0 bases short, with 13 bases between. The CDR3 reads CASSLAVEGDSYNEQFF. CDR3 DNA sequence: TGCGCCAGCAGCTTGGCCGTTGAGGGGGACTCCTACAATGAGCAGTTCTTC.

The chain combines TRBV5-1 with TRBJ2-5, with 11 bases lining up with TRBD2. There are 14 residues in the CDR3. Germline V lookup: CDR1 SGHRS, CDR2 YFSETQ. V was clipped by 5 bases and J by 6 bases; unmatched bases: 6. The CDR3 DNA is TGCGCCAGCAGGGGGACTAGCGGAAGGAAGACCCAGTACTTC. This sequence encodes CASRGTSGRKTQYF.

The chain is built from TRBV4-1 and TRBJ1-5; 7 nucleotides agree with TRBD1. The V gene end was trimmed by 0 bases and the J gene end by 4 bases; junction bases not matched to a gene: 9. The CDR3 runs to 17 residues. Germline CDR1 MGHRA, CDR2 YSYEKL. CDR3 residues: CASSQDDRDGGNQPQHF. CDR3 DNA sequence: TGCGCCAGCAGCCAAGACGACAGGGATGGGGGTAATCAGCCCCAGCATTTT.

J is TRBJ1-4 and V is TRBV7-9; TRBD1 is a possible D gene (6 bases). CDR3 length equals 15 residues. Per the germline V gene, CDR1 is SEHNR and CDR2 is FQNEAQ (reference sequence). V lost 1 base and J 6 bases, leaving 12 bases between the germline ends. The CDR3 sequence is CASSLVSAGDEKLFF. The CDR3, as DNA: TGTGCCAGCAGCTTAGTTTCCGCAGGGGATGAAAAACTGTTTTTT.

The chain joins TRBV5-4 to TRBJ2-1, with 8 bases identical to TRBD1. The CDR3 spans 18 residues. V lost 4 bases to trimming and J lost 3 bases; unmatched junction nucleotides: 15. Looked up from germline, CDR1 is SGHNT and CDR2 is YYREEE (reference sequence). For the CDR3, the DNA is TGTGCCAGCAGCCTAGAGACAGGGGCGAATCTTCTCTACAATGAGCAGTTCTTC. Translated: CASSLETGANLLYNEQFF.

The gene calls are TRBV28 and TRBJ1-2; D ambiguous. Germline-derived CDR1 and CDR2 are MDHEN and SYDVKM. The CDR3 totals 10 residues. The V and J ends lost 5 bases and 9 bases respectively, with 7 bases between them. CDR3 coding DNA: TGTGCCAGCAGTCTGAGAAGCTACACCTTC. Its translation is CASSLRSYTF.

The chain recombines TRBV7-2 with TRBJ2-3, with 8 bases lining up with TRBD2. Per the germline V gene, CDR1 is SGHTA and CDR2 is FQGNSA. V lost 1 base to trimming and J lost 8 bases; unmatched junction nucleotides: 11. This CDR3 region has 16 residues. DNA of the CDR3: TGTGCCAGCAGCTTAGAGAGCGGGGGACCGTTCGGTACGCAGTATTTT. Protein sequence: CASSLESGGPFGTQYF.

The J gene is TRBJ2-5, the V gene TRBV15, with a tentative D call TRBD2 (5 bases). The V and J ends lost 0 bases and 4 bases respectively, with 12 bases between them. The CDR3 covers 15 residues. The germline V gene has CDR1 LNHNV and CDR2 YYDKDF (reference sequence). CDR3 sequence reads: CATSRDRGRGETQYF. In DNA, the CDR3 is TGTGCCACCAGCAGAGATCGAGGGCGTGGAGAGACCCAGTACTTC. The full variable domain, completed using reference TRBV15 and TRBJ2-5, is DAMVIQNPRYQVTQFGKPVTLSCSQTLNHNVMYWYQQKSSQAPKLLFHYYDKDFNNEADTPDNFQSRRPNTSFCFLDIRSPGLGDTAMYLCATSRDRGRGETQYFGPGTRLLVL.

The chain employs TRBV4-3 and TRBJ2-4; 7 positions agree with TRBD1. The germline gives CDR1 LGHNA, CDR2 YSLEER. The V gene end was trimmed by 5 bases and the J gene end by 0 bases; junction bases not matched to a gene: 7. This CDR3 region has 16 residues. The CDR3: CASSSQTGLAKNIQYF. CDR3 nucleotides: TGCGCCAGCAGCAGCCAGACAGGGCTAGCCAAAAACATTCAGTACTTC.

The chain joins TRBV5-1 to TRBJ2-3; maybe TRBD2 (6 bases). The CDR3 covers 14 residues. V was trimmed by 5 bases and J by 0 bases, leaving 10 bases between them. Germline lookup yields CDR1 SGHRS and CDR2 YFSETQ. The CDR3 here is CASRPGTSTDTQYF. CDR3 DNA: TGCGCCAGCAGACCCGGGACTAGCACAGATACGCAGTATTTT.

CDR3 protein: CASSWTGTNEKLFF. The CDR3 bases are TGTGCCAGCAGTTGGACAGGCACTAATGAAAAACTGTTTTTT. The V and J genes are TRBV6-5 and TRBJ1-4, with TRBD1 matching over 7 bases. After removal of 4 bases from V and 2 bases from J, the junction contained 1 base not matched to a gene. Germline lookup yields CDR1 MNHEY and CDR2 SVGAGI. The CDR3 is made up of 14 amino acids.

The genes are TRBV27 and TRBJ2-1; weak D call: TRBD1 (6 bases). This CDR3 spans 15 amino acids. With 8 bases removed from V and 5 bases from J, the gap between germline ends came to 19 bases. Germline V gene lookup returns CDR1 MNHEY and CDR2 SMNVEV (reference sequence). The CDR3 DNA sequence: TGTGCCAGCGGAAACAGGGCCCCAGGAGACAATGAGCAGTTCTTC. This codes for CASGNRAPGDNEQFF.

This clone was observed a single time. The chain uses TRBV6-4 and TRBJ2-3, with a weak D call TRBD1 (6 bases). This CDR3 comprises 16 residues. With 2 bases removed from V and 7 bases from J, the gap between germline ends came to 19 bases. Germline V gives CDR1 MRHNA, CDR2 SNTAGT. In DNA, the CDR3 is TGTGCCAGCAGTGACGCAGACAGGAATTGGTCGTATACGCAGTATTTT. This encodes CASSDADRNWSYTQYF.

V is TRBV19 and J is TRBJ1-1; possible D gene TRBD1, 6 bases. The CDR3 loop spans 14 amino acids. Germline assignment: CDR1 LNHDA and CDR2 SQIVND (reference sequence). V was trimmed by 7 bases and J by 4 bases, leaving 16 bases between them. DNA of the CDR3: TGTGCCAGTATAGAGATACAGGGTGGCACTGAAGCTTTCTTT. Protein product: CASIEIQGGTEAFF.

The chain is built from TRBV7-9 and TRBJ1-4; 8 nucleotides agree with TRBD1. The length of the CDR3 is 14 residues. The germline gives CDR1 SEHNR, CDR2 FQNEAQ (reference sequence). Trimming removed 5 bases from V and 4 bases from J; junction bases left unmatched: 3. CDR3 DNA: TGTGCCAGCAGCCGGACAGGGTATAATGAAAAACTGTTTTTT. Encoded protein: CASSRTGYNEKLFF.

This sequence joins TRBV7-6 and TRBJ2-5, with TRBD1 identical over 8 bases. The germline V gene has CDR1 SGHVS and CDR2 FNYEAQ. The CDR3 covers 15 residues. Trimming removed 4 bases from V and 13 bases from J; junction bases left unmatched: 17. CDR3 nucleotides: TGTGCCAGCAGCTCCCAGTTGGGGACAGGTGGTAGCCTGTACTTC. This gives the protein CASSSQLGTGGSLYF.

V is TRBV28 and J is TRBJ2-5; TRBD1 agrees at 8 bases. V shed 5 bases and J 3 bases; nucleotides not matched to a gene: 8. This CDR3 region has 15 residues. Germline assignment: CDR1 MDHEN and CDR2 SYDVKM. The CDR3 nucleotides are TGTGCCAGCAGTCCGCGACTGGACAGGGAAGAGACCCAGTACTTC. This codes for CASSPRLDREETQYF.

The chain couples TRBV19 to TRBJ2-1; D is undetermined. This CDR3 is 14 amino acids long. Trimming left V 1 base short and J 0 bases short, with 4 bases between. Germline V CDR1 and CDR2: LNHDA, SQIVND (reference sequence). The CDR3 is CASSIANSYNEQFF. Written as DNA, the CDR3 is TGTGCCAGTAGTATAGCTAACTCCTACAATGAGCAGTTCTTC.

The CDR3 nucleotides are TGTGCCAGCAGCCCAAAGGACGGGACAACTAATGAAAAACTGTTTTTT. Translation: CASSPKDGTTNEKLFF. The J gene is TRBJ1-4, the V gene TRBV7-2; no clear D gene. The CDR3 extends over 16 amino acids. Trimming pared 5 bases from V and 0 bases from J, leaving 13 bases between. Per the germline V gene, CDR1 is SGHTA and CDR2 is FQGNSA.

The chain uses TRBV28 and TRBJ1-4; D gene unclear. CDR3 size: 16 residues. Germline V gene lookup returns CDR1 MDHEN and CDR2 SYDVKM. Between the trimmed V and J ends, which lost 5 bases and 0 bases, there was a span of 13 bases. CDR3 region: CASSVTGFSTNEKLFF. The DNA for the CDR3 is TGTGCCAGCAGTGTGACGGGATTCTCAACTAATGAAAAACTGTTTTTT.

The chain employs TRBV2 and TRBJ2-3; 11 bases line up with TRBD2. The germline CDR1 and CDR2 sequences are SNHLY and FYNNEI. The CDR3 is made up of 17 amino acids. With 7 bases clipped from V and 1 base from J, the junction kept 10 bases outside the gene matches. In DNA form, the CDR3 reads TGTGCCAGCATGATTGCTAGCGGGGGGTACGGCACAGATACGCAGTATTTT. Protein: CASMIASGGYGTDTQYF.

This chain links TRBV5-4 with TRBJ1-1; D might be TRBD1 (5 bases). The germline gives CDR1 SGHNT, CDR2 YYREEE (reference sequence). Trimming shortened V by 3 bases and J by 1 base, and 7 bases separated the two germline ends. This CDR3 is 13 amino acids long. CDR3 sequence (DNA): TGTGCCAGCAGCTACGACAGGAACACTGAAGCTTTCTTT. This gives the protein CASSYDRNTEAFF.